A selection of T cell receptor beta chains follows, all from one sample in a study of cytomegalovirus exposure and HLA in healthy donors. Using immunoSEQ multiplex PCR, the repertoire was profiled, and TCRdb retains in-frame clones only, with some absent. The data show about 110,000 clones, around nine tenths seen once. The sequenced material came from PBMCs. The receptor set was obtained from a woman under 30 in good health and CMV-seronegative. CDR3s include the opening cysteine and the closing phenylalanine or tryptophan. A D gene is named only where the DNA matches it firmly. Clone size is shown for a subset of rows, as once, few, many or a class of expanded clone.

TRBJ2-5	NA	TRBV18	NA	CASSPPGAETQYF	TGTGCCAGCTCACCACCGGGGGCAGAGACCCAGTACTTC
TRBJ2-7	TRBD1	TRBV7-2	NA	CASALWTGSYEQYF	TGTGCCAGCGCACTATGGACAGGCTCCTACGAGCAGTACTTC
TRBJ1-4	NA	TRBV7-2	NA	CASSLDRGAKLFF	TGTGCCAGCAGCTTAGACCGGGGGGCAAAACTGTTTTTT
TRBJ2-6	NA	TRBV14	once	CASSQGGFSGANVLTF	TGTGCCAGCAGCCAAGGAGGTTTCTCTGGGGCCAACGTCCTGACTTTC
TRBJ1-2	TRBD1	TRBV9	NA	CASSDRGNYGYTF	TGTGCCAGCAGCGACAGGGGGAACTATGGCTACACCTTC
TRBJ1-2	NA	TRBV19	NA	CASSIGGNYGYTF	TGTGCCAGTAGTATCGGCGGGAACTATGGCTACACCTTC
TRBJ1-1	NA	TRBV28	NA	CASSLAFWATEAFF	TGTGCCAGCAGTTTAGCTTTTTGGGCCACTGAAGCTTTCTTT
TRBJ1-2	NA	TRBV5-6	NA	CASSPAGADSYGYTF	TGTGCCAGCAGCCCGGCGGGAGCAGACTCCTATGGCTACACCTTC
TRBJ1-2	NA	TRBV11-2	few	CASSRNTGFYGYTF	TGTGCCAGCAGCCGAAACACAGGGTTTTATGGCTACACCTTC
TRBJ2-1	TRBD2	TRBV19	NA	CASSSPGTSGTSYNEQFF	TGTGCCAGTAGTTCTCCCGGGACTAGCGGGACCTCCTACAATGAGCAGTTCTTC
TRBJ1-2	TRBD1	TRBV27	NA	CASSRAGTGGYGYTF	TGTGCCAGCAGCCGGGCCGGGACAGGTGGCTATGGCTACACCTTC
TRBJ1-5	NA	TRBV28	NA	CASESAVWAGSQPQHF	TGTGCCAGCGAATCAGCAGTTTGGGCAGGGTCCCAGCCCCAGCATTTT
TRBJ2-7	TRBD1	TRBV28	once	CASSPASTGTGEQYF	TGTGCCAGCAGCCCCGCTTCCACAGGGACAGGAGAGCAGTACTTC
TRBJ2-5	TRBD1	TRBV27	NA	CASSSGTGRKTQYF	TGTGCCAGCAGCTCCGGGACAGGGCGAAAGACCCAGTACTTC
TRBJ1-6	NA	TRBV4-3	NA	CASSQDWVGAGLENSPLHF	TGCGCCAGCAGCCAAGATTGGGTAGGGGCGGGGTTGGAAAATTCACCCCTCCACTTT
TRBJ2-7	NA	TRBV7-2	NA	CASSAPLPQGYEQYF	TGTGCCAGCAGCGCGCCGCTTCCTCAGGGGTACGAGCAGTACTTC
TRBJ2-1	NA	TRBV5-1	NA	CASSLAAGSINEQFF	TGCGCCAGCAGCTTGGCCGCAGGGTCGATAAACGAGCAGTTCTTC